This TCR beta chain was identified during a study of T cells in Graves' hyperthyroidism and ophthalmopathy. Findings and caveats of the study: Model output signaled ophthalmopathy a median about 6.3 months ahead of onset.

This clonotype was seen many times. Its specificity is unknown. The investigators amplified TCR beta CDR3 regions from RNA transcripts. The HTBI primer set drove a first-round RT-PCR of the TCR CDR3. TCRdb re-called the multiplex PCR reads with MiXCR, one entry per CDR3 protein. This table has 340,000 or so distinct CDR3 sequences, 15% to 20% appearing once. Material: blood. This TCR came from a woman between 50 and 59 years old with Graves' hyperthyroidism.

This CDR3 is CAWSGQREAFF. The CDR3 DNA reads TGTGCCTGGAGTGGACAGCGGGAAGCTTTCTTT. The chain carries TRBV30 and TRBJ1-1, with TRBD1 as a possible D gene (5 bases). Trimming removed 1 base from V and 8 bases from J, with 8 bases in between. The CDR3 contains 11 residues. Germline values: CDR1 GTSNPN, CDR2 SVGIG (reference sequence).